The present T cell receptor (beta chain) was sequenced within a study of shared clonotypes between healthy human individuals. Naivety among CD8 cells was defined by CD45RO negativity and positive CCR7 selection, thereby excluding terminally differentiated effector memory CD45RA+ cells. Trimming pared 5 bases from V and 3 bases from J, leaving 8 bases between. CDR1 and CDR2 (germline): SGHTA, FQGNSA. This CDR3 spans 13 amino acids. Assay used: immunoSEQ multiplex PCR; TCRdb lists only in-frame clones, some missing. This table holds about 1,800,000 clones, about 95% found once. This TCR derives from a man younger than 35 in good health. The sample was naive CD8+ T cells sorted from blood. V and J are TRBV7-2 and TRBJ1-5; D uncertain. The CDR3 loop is CASSPTLNQPQHF. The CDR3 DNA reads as TGTGCCAGCAGCCCGACACTCAATCAGCCCCAGCATTTT.